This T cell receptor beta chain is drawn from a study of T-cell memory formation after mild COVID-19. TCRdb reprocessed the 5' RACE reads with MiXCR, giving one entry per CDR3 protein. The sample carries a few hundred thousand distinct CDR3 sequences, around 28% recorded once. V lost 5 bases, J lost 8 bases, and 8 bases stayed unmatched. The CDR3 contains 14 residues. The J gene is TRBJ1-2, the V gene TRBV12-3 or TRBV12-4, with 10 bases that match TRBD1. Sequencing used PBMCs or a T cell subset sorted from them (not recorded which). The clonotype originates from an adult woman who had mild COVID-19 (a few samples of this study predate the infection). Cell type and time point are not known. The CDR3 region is CASSPAGTGEGYTF. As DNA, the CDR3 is TGTGCCAGCAGTCCGGCCGGGACAGGGGAAGGCTACACCTTC.